These 21 T cell receptor beta chains were all obtained from the same sample, sequenced in a study of blood T cells in healthy people across ages (dated by TCRdb to the mid-2010s). Libraries were prepared through 5' RACE. This sample was sequenced with an Illumina HiSeq 2500. A second PCR of about 6 to 11 cycles was run with a J-beta primer mix and a sample-barcoded 5' primer. In-frame beta chains were kept once TCRdb had trimmed the public reads at Q25 with fastp and called clones with MiXCR. One record per CDR3 amino acid sequence lists the most common genes and DNA. The sample profile shows 750,000 to 1,000,000 distinct CDR3 sequences; 29% of them were found once. Clones ranked in the top ten supply roughly 10% of the sample. The sample was also reused in another study, on T cells of mothers and their children.

Material for sequencing was blood. Every receptor here comes from a middle-aged woman in good health.

The genes are TRBV6-6 and TRBJ1-1; D unresolved. V was clipped by 0 bases and J by 4 bases, with 9 bases between them. This CDR3 has 14 amino acids. CDR1 and CDR2 from the germline V gene are MNHNY and SVGAGI (reference sequence). The DNA of the CDR3 is TGTGCCAGCAGTTACTCGGGCGCGGGCACTGAAGCTTTCTTT. Residues: CASSYSGAGTEAFF.

The table lists this clonotype with a few counts. V is TRBV7-2 and J is TRBJ2-5; D not certain. This CDR3 contains 15 residues. Trimming pared 1 base from V and 2 bases from J, leaving 11 bases between. From germline, CDR1 is SGHTA and CDR2 FQGNSA. CDR3 bases: TGTGCCAGCAGCTTAGTTTTGACGGATCAAGAGACCCAGTACTTC. The encoded protein is CASSLVLTDQETQYF.

The rearrangement uses TRBV20-1 and TRBJ2-7, with 8 bases lining up with TRBD1. The length of the CDR3 is 12 residues. Germline CDR1 DFQATT, CDR2 SNEGSKA (reference sequence). V dropped 3 bases and J dropped 7; count of bases not matched to a gene: 5. The CDR3 region has the DNA TGCAGTGCTAGGGACAGGGTAAGGGAGCAGTACTTC. As protein: CSARDRVREQYF.

This clonotype showed up just once. This sequence joins TRBV4-2 and TRBJ2-1; tentatively, D is TRBD2 (7 bases). This CDR3 is 16 amino acids long. Germline CDR1 reads LGHNA; CDR2 reads YNFKEQ. Trimming stripped 4 bases from V and 4 bases from J, with 17 bases between. CDR3 residues: CASSPRRAGAYNEQFF. The CDR3 coding sequence is TGTGCCAGCAGCCCTCGGAGGGCGGGGGCTTACAATGAGCAGTTCTTC.

To note about this clonotype: The CDR3 carries no conserved terminal phenylalanine or tryptophan, so it likely arises from a read error. V is TRBV27 and J is TRBJ2-6; D is uncertain. The germline CDR1 and CDR2 sequences are MNHEY and SMNVEV (reference sequence). The CDR3 runs 16 residues. V was cut by 0 bases and J by 1 base, with 7 bases left in between. CDR3 sequence (DNA): TGTGCCAGCAGTTTATCCACACAGTCTGGGGCCAACGTCCTGACTTCC. Its protein is CASSLSTQSGANVLTS.

There are a few counts of this clonotype. The rearrangement links TRBV20-1 to TRBJ2-7; D tentatively reads TRBD1 or TRBD2 (5 bases each). The CDR3 sequence is 13 residues long. V shed 3 bases and J shed 3 bases, with 12 bases lying between them. Germline CDR1 is DFQATT and CDR2 is SNEGSKA (reference sequence). CDR3 residues: CSASTGTVYEQYF. DNA for the CDR3: TGCAGTGCTAGTACCGGGACGGTCTACGAGCAGTACTTC.

The sample holds a few counts of this clonotype. The chain is built from TRBV5-1 and TRBJ2-4; D not certain. The CDR3 runs to 15 residues. Trimming left V 1 base short and J 13 bases short, with 21 bases between. CDR1 is SGHRS, CDR2 YFSETQ, per germline. The CDR3 DNA is TGCGCCAGCAGCTTGTCGCCAGCCGAGCAGGCTGAGCAGTACTTC. Translating it yields CASSLSPAEQAEQYF. The full variable domain, in which reference TRBV5-1 and TRBJ2-4 provide the parts outside the CDR3, is KAGVTQTPRYLIKTRGQQVTLSCSPISGHRSVSWYQQTPGQGLQFLFEYFSETQRNKGNFPGRFSGRQFSNSRSEMNVSTLELGDSALYLCASSLSPAEQAEQYFGAGTRLSVL.

This clonotype was counted at least ten times. The J gene is TRBJ2-1, the V gene TRBV24-1; D is ambiguous. Trimming left V 4 bases short and J 2 bases short, with 11 bases between. Germline CDR1 KGHDR, CDR2 SFDVKD. This CDR3 contains 15 residues. The CDR3 sequence: CATSDSGPTYNEQFF. The CDR3 nucleotides read TGTGCCACCAGTGACTCCGGGCCTACCTACAATGAGCAGTTCTTC.

This clonotype occurred many times. This CDR3 reads CSASSLRGSYEQYF. The CDR3 DNA reads as TGCAGTGCTAGTAGTCTCCGGGGATCCTACGAGCAGTACTTC. The V gene is TRBV20-1, the J gene TRBJ2-7; a weak D match, TRBD2 (5 bases). V was clipped by 3 bases and J by 1 base, with 13 bases between them. The V gene's germline CDR1 is DFQATT and CDR2 SNEGSKA (reference sequence). This CDR3 is 14 amino acids long.

This clonotype was seen a handful of times. This CDR3 is CASSSWGEETQYF. CDR3 coding DNA: TGTGCCAGCAGCTCATGGGGGGAAGAGACCCAGTACTTC. The J gene is TRBJ2-5, the V gene TRBV5-4; D is perhaps TRBD2 (6 bases). The CDR3 runs to 13 residues. Germline CDR1 SGHNT, CDR2 YYREEE (reference sequence). V was cut by 3 bases and J by 3 bases, with 9 bases left in between.

The V gene is TRBV7-9, the J gene TRBJ2-4; D is possibly TRBD1 (5 bases). This CDR3 region has 15 residues. Germline V gene sequence: CDR1 SEHNR, CDR2 FQNEAQ (reference sequence). Trimming stripped 5 bases from V and 0 bases from J, with 11 bases between. The CDR3 region is CASSPRQLAKNIQYF. CDR3 DNA: TGTGCCAGCAGCCCTCGACAGCTAGCCAAAAACATTCAGTACTTC.

The chain combines TRBV9 with TRBJ2-3; D is unclear. CDR3 size: 14 residues. Germline loops: CDR1 SGDLS, CDR2 YYNGEE. Trimming cost V 0 bases and J 3 bases, with 8 bases left between them. CDR3 in DNA: TGTGCCAGCAGCGTAGTTGGGTTGACAGATACGCAGTATTTT. Its protein product is CASSVVGLTDTQYF. The full variable domain, completed using reference TRBV9 and TRBJ2-3, is DSGVTQTPKHLITATGQRVTLRCSPRSGDLSVYWYQQSLDQGLQFLIQYYNGEERAKGNILERFSAQQFPDLHSELNLSSLELGDSALYFCASSVVGLTDTQYFGPGTRLTVL.

This clonotype has ten or more counts. This chain links TRBV2 with TRBJ1-2, with TRBD1 as a possible D gene (6 bases). Germline V lookup: CDR1 SNHLY, CDR2 FYNNEI. V gave up 5 bases and J gave up 2 bases, with 9 bases separating them. The CDR3 is 13 residues long. CDR3 in amino acids: CASSHRENYGYTF. DNA for the CDR3: TGTGCCAGCAGTCACAGGGAGAACTATGGCTACACCTTC.

This clonotype was observed many times. V and J are TRBV10-3 and TRBJ2-5; TRBD2 matches 10 bases. After removal of 3 bases from V and 1 base from J, the junction contained 2 bases not matched to a gene. The CDR3 covers 15 residues. Germline CDR1 is ENHRY and CDR2 is SYGVKD. CDR3 amino acids: CAISDSGGLQETQYF. The CDR3 nucleotides are TGTGCCATCAGTGATAGCGGGGGGCTCCAAGAGACCCAGTACTTC.

The chain joins TRBV5-8 to TRBJ2-5; D not certain. V dropped 4 bases and J dropped 7 bases, with 20 bases sitting between them. CDR1 and CDR2 from the germline V gene are SGHTS and YDEGEE. This CDR3 spans 15 amino acids. The CDR3 bases are TGTGCCAGCAGCCCGACCGGCGTAGGCCCATCGACCCAGTACTTC. Its protein is CASSPTGVGPSTQYF.

The chain combines TRBV7-8 with TRBJ2-1; possibly TRBD2 for D (5 bases). This CDR3 comprises 16 residues. The V and J ends lost 1 base and 0 bases respectively, with 10 bases between them. In germline, CDR1 is SGHVS, CDR2 FQNEAQ. CDR3 in amino acids: CASSLGGPFSYNEQFF. Here the CDR3 DNA reads TGTGCCAGCAGCTTAGGCGGGCCTTTCTCCTACAATGAGCAGTTCTTC.

This clonotype was picked up many times. This chain joins TRBV12-3 or TRBV12-4 and TRBJ1-2, with a tentative D call TRBD1 (6 bases). V dropped 0 bases and J dropped 4 bases, with 12 bases sitting between them. The CDR3 totals 15 residues. Here the CDR3 DNA reads TGTGCCAGCAGTTTAGCGGGGGGACAAATCTATGGCTACACCTTC. As protein: CASSLAGGQIYGYTF.

DNA for the CDR3: TGTGCCAGCAGCTTCGACAGGGGACTGTCTGGGGCCAACGTCCTGACTTTC. It translates to CASSFDRGLSGANVLTF. This rearrangement joins TRBV27 to TRBJ2-6, with 8 nucleotides matching TRBD1. This CDR3 spans 17 amino acids. J lost 1 base, V lost 6 bases, and 8 bases had no gene match. The germline gives CDR1 MNHEY, CDR2 SMNVEV (reference sequence).

This clonotype was picked up a small number of times. The chain has TRBV7-2 and TRBJ2-7; no reliable D call. This CDR3 comprises 15 residues. V was pared by 1 base and J by 0 bases, with 10 bases between. Germline V CDR1 and CDR2: SGHTA, FQGNSA. CDR3 DNA sequence: TGTGCCAGCAGCTTAGAGGGCCTTCCCTCCTACGAGCAGTACTTC. Encoded protein: CASSLEGLPSYEQYF.

This clonotype was observed a few times. The CDR3: CASRGDVGSTEAFF. CDR3 bases: TGCGCCAGCAGGGGGGACGTAGGTAGCACTGAAGCTTTCTTT. This chain joins TRBV5-1 and TRBJ1-1, with a possible D match to TRBD1 (5 bases). The CDR3 covers 14 residues. CDR1 is SGHRS and CDR2 is YFSETQ in the germline V gene. The V end was cut by 5 bases, the J end by 4 bases, with 15 bases between.

This clonotype was seen a handful of times. V and J are TRBV18 and TRBJ1-1; tentative D call: TRBD1 (6 bases). The CDR3 extends over 15 amino acids. V lost 3 bases and J lost 3, with 14 bases in between. Germline CDR1 is KGHSH and CDR2 is LQKENI. CDR3 protein: CASSPSRGGYTEAFF. CDR3 sequence (DNA): TGTGCCAGCTCACCTTCCAGGGGTGGGTACACTGAAGCTTTCTTT.